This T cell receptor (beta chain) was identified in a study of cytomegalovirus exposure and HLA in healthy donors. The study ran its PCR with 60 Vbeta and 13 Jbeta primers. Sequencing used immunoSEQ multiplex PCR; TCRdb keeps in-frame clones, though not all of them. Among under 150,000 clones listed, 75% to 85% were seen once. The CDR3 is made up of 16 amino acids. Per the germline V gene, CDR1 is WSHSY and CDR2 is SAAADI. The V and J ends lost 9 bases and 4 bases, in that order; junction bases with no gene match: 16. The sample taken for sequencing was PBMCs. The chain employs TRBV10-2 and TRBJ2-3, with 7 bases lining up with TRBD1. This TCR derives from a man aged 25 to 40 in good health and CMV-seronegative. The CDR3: CASQGVSSILADTQYF. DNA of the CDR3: TGCGCCAGTCAGGGGGTTTCCTCCATCTTGGCAGATACGCAGTATTTT.